A selection of T cell receptor beta chains follows, all from one sample in a study of T cell changes during pregnancy in multiple sclerosis. Sequencing was performed with immunoSEQ multiplex PCR; in TCRdb, only in-frame clones are kept and a portion is missing. Of tens of thousands of clones detected, just over 90% appear once; the ten largest clones hold less than 0.6%. The material was CD4+ T cells from peripheral blood mononuclear cells, obtained in the second trimester of pregnancy. The source is a female donor with multiple sclerosis, enrolled in a pregnancy study. CDR3s include the opening cysteine and the closing phenylalanine or tryptophan. Fields, in order: clone size, V gene, D gene, J gene, CDR3 protein, CDR3 DNA. The D gene is left open where the match is weak. A row's size may be missing; if present it is once, few, many or a size class.

.	TRBV9	TRBD2	TRBJ2-3	CASSATSASTDTQYF	TGTGCCAGCAGCGCTACTAGCGCTAGCACAGATACGCAGTATTTT
.	TRBV28	TRBD1	TRBJ2-7	CASKGALSAAYEQYF	TGTGCCAGCAAGGGGGCTTTGAGTGCCGCCTACGAGCAGTACTTC
.	TRBV4-1	.	TRBJ2-7	CASSRPGEGYEQYF	TGCGCCAGCAGCCGCCCAGGGGAGGGCTACGAGCAGTACTTC
.	TRBV7-6	TRBD2	TRBJ2-1	CASSLGLAGGNEQFF	TGTGCCAGCAGCTTGGGACTAGCGGGAGGCAATGAGCAGTTCTTC
.	TRBV7-3	TRBD2	TRBJ2-4	CASSLTGTLGLLAKNIQYF	TGTGCCAGCAGCTTAACGGGGACTCTGGGACTACTAGCCAAAAACATTCAGTACTTC
.	TRBV6-5	.	TRBJ1-1	CASRRANTEAFF	TGTGCCAGCCGGAGAGCGAACACTGAAGCTTTCTTT
.	TRBV19	TRBD1	TRBJ2-7	CASSMPGTGGYEQYF	TGTGCCAGTAGTATGCCCGGGACAGGGGGCTACGAGCAGTACTTC
.	TRBV19	.	TRBJ1-1	CASSIDGNRRNTEAFF	TGTGCCAGTAGTATAGACGGTAACAGAAGGAACACTGAAGCTTTCTTT
.	TRBV6-5	TRBD2	TRBJ2-5	CASSYWGAGQETQYF	TGTGCCAGCAGTTACTGGGGAGCGGGGCAAGAGACCCAGTACTTC
.	TRBV6-1	.	TRBJ2-7	CASSMEGLRHFEQYF	TGTGCCAGCAGTATGGAGGGATTGAGACATTTCGAGCAGTACTTC
.	TRBV7-9	TRBD1	TRBJ1-2	CASSLGQADYGYTF	TGTGCCAGCAGCCTCGGACAGGCCGACTATGGCTACACCTTC
.	TRBV9	.	TRBJ1-2	CASSPDGVSNYGYTF	TGTGCCAGCAGCCCCGACGGGGTTTCCAACTATGGCTACACCTTC
.	TRBV6-6	TRBD1	TRBJ1-1	CATRQGSANTEAFF	TGTGCCACACGACAGGGGTCGGCGAACACTGAAGCTTTCTTT
few	TRBV5-1	.	TRBJ1-3	CASSPGGGPGSGNTIYF	TGCGCCAGCAGCCCGGGGGGTGGCCCCGGCTCTGGAAACACCATATATTTT
.	TRBV2	.	TRBJ2-7	CASSRERQRSYEQYF	TGTGCCAGCAGTAGGGAAAGACAGAGATCCTACGAGCAGTACTTC
.	TRBV5-4	.	TRBJ2-7	CASSFVGKVYEQYF	TGTGCCAGCAGCTTTGTCGGGAAAGTCTACGAGCAGTACTTC
.	TRBV19	TRBD2	TRBJ2-1	CASSIGGYYNEQFF	TGTGCCAGTAGTATCGGGGGGTACTACAATGAGCAGTTCTTC
.	TRBV28	TRBD1	TRBJ1-1	CASRPGTVNTEAFF	TGTGCCAGCAGGCCCGGGACAGTGAACACTGAAGCTTTCTTT
.	TRBV30	.	TRBJ1-5	CAWSAPDRNYQPQHF	TGTGCCTGGAGTGCTCCGGACAGAAATTATCAGCCCCAGCATTTT
.	TRBV7-8	.	TRBJ2-5	CASSLRLVGGRETQYF	TGTGCCAGCAGCTTACGTTTAGTAGGGGGTAGAGAGACCCAGTACTTC
once	TRBV18	.	TRBJ2-5	CASSLQETQYF	TGTGCCAGCTCACTACAAGAGACCCAGTACTTC
.	TRBV10-3	TRBD1	TRBJ1-3	CAISEGDRAGNTIYF	TGTGCCATCAGTGAGGGGGACAGGGCTGGAAACACCATATATTTT
.	TRBV27	.	TRBJ2-1	CASSRPRDRGQFF	TGTGCCAGCAGTCGACCCAGGGATAGGGGGCAGTTCTTC
few	TRBV5-1	.	TRBJ2-2	CASSPMTRFDSGELFF	TGCGCCAGCAGCCCAATGACTAGATTTGATTCAGGGGAGCTGTTTTTT
few	TRBV7-6	TRBD1	TRBJ1-6	CASSDRVGLNSPLHF	TGTGCCAGCAGCGACAGGGTGGGGCTGAATTCACCCCTCCACTTT
.	TRBV7-2	TRBD1	TRBJ1-1	CASSSGQARYRNTEAFF	TGTGCCAGCAGCAGCGGACAGGCCAGATATAGGAACACTGAAGCTTTCTTT
.	TRBV5-1	TRBD1	TRBJ2-5	CASSLTGAKTETQYF	TGCGCCAGCAGCTTGACAGGGGCCAAGACGGAGACCCAGTACTTC
.	TRBV9	.	TRBJ1-5	CASSVDRGRQPQHF	TGTGCCAGCAGCGTAGACCGGGGTAGGCAGCCCCAGCATTTT
few	TRBV9	.	TRBJ2-7	CASSAYQLSGGEQYF	TGTGCCAGCAGCGCTTACCAACTAAGTGGTGGCGAGCAGTACTTC
.	TRBV5-6	TRBD1	TRBJ1-3	CASSSTTGGSGNTIYF	TGTGCCAGCAGCTCTACTACAGGGGGATCTGGAAACACCATATATTTT
.	TRBV7-2	TRBD1	TRBJ1-2	CASTRQGARRGYTF	TGTGCCAGCACACGACAGGGGGCGCGGCGGGGCTACACCTTC
.	TRBV19	.	TRBJ2-5	CASSATGQETQYF	TGTGCCAGTAGTGCGACAGGACAAGAGACCCAGTACTTC
once	TRBV2	.	TRBJ1-2	CASIPRYRNYGYTF	TGTGCCAGCATCCCTCGGTACAGAAACTATGGCTACACCTTC
.	TRBV28	.	TRBJ2-2	CAGRGGGGTGELFF	TGTGCCGGCCGAGGAGGGGGCGGCACCGGGGAGCTGTTTTTT
.	TRBV5-8	.	TRBJ2-3	CASSREVDTQYF	TGTGCCAGCAGCAGGGAGGTAGATACGCAGTATTTT
.	TRBV2	.	TRBJ1-2	CASSEGGRGWAYGYTF	TGTGCCAGCAGTGAAGGGGGTAGGGGGTGGGCCTATGGCTACACCTTC
.	TRBV11-3	.	TRBJ2-5	CASTMKGRETQYF	TGTGCCAGTACCATGAAGGGGCGGGAGACCCAGTACTTC
few	TRBV15	.	TRBJ2-7	CATSRDRVLREQYF	TGTGCCACCAGCAGAGACAGGGTCCTCAGGGAGCAGTACTTC
.	TRBV9	.	TRBJ2-6	CASSPIHSGANVLTF	TGTGCCAGCAGCCCCATACACTCTGGGGCCAACGTCCTGACTTTC
.	TRBV19	.	TRBJ1-1	CASSINSETAEAFF	TGTGCCAGTAGTATTAATTCGGAGACGGCAGAAGCTTTCTTT
.	TRBV7-2	TRBD1	TRBJ1-2	CASSVDRAPNYGYTF	TGTGCCAGCAGCGTGGACAGGGCACCTAACTATGGCTACACCTTC
.	TRBV5-1	.	TRBJ1-5	CASSFGDSNQPQHF	TGCGCCAGCAGCTTCGGGGATAGCAATCAGCCCCAGCATTTT
.	TRBV13	TRBD2	TRBJ2-1	CASSLLAGGNEQFF	TGTGCCAGCAGCTTACTAGCGGGTGGCAATGAGCAGTTCTTC
.	TRBV4-1	.	TRBJ2-5	CASSQGGPQETQYF	TGCGCCAGCAGCCAAGGGGGCCCCCAAGAGACCCAGTACTTC
.	TRBV20-1	TRBD2	TRBJ2-1	CRGSGGDEQFF	TGCAGGGGTAGCGGGGGGGATGAGCAGTTCTTC
.	TRBV6-6	TRBD2	TRBJ2-7	CASSSGLAGVPYEQYF	TGTGCCAGCAGTTCGGGACTAGCGGGAGTTCCCTACGAGCAGTACTTC
.	TRBV18	.	TRBJ2-2	CASSPAGRDTSAWELFF	TGTGCCAGCTCACCAGCCGGCCGGGACACCTCGGCATGGGAGCTGTTTTTT